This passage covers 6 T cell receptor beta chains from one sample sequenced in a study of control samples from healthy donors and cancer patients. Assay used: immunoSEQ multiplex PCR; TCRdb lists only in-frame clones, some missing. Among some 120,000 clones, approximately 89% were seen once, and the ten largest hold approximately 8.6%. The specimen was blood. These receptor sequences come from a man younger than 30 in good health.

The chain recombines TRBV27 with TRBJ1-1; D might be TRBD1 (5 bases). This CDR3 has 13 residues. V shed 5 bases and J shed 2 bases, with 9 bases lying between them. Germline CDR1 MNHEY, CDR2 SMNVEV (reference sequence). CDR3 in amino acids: CASSGGANTEAFF. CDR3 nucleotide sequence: TGTGCCAGCAGTGGGGGTGCCAACACTGAAGCTTTCTTT.

This CDR3 is CSVVLEHGYTF. Here the CDR3 DNA reads TGCAGCGTTGTTCTGGAGCATGGCTACACCTTC. The chain employs TRBV29-1 and TRBJ1-2; D gene uncertain. The germline gives CDR1 SQVTM, CDR2 ANQGSEA. The CDR3 has 11 residues. With 4 bases removed from V and 6 bases from J, the gap between germline ends came to 9 bases.

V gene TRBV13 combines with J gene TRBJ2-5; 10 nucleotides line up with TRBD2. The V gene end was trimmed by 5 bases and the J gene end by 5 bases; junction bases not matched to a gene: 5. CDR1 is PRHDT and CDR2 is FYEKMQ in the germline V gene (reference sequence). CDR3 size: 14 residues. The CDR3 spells CASSGFSGGETQYF. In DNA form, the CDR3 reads TGTGCCAGCAGCGGATTTAGCGGGGGGGAGACCCAGTACTTC.

CDR3 DNA sequence: TGTGCCAGCGGCCCGCGCGGGATTGAGCAGTACTTC. Translated: CASGPRGIEQYF. The rearrangement uses TRBV27 and TRBJ2-7, with D perhaps TRBD2 (6 bases). The V end lost 8 bases, the J end lost 7 bases, and 15 bases lay between the germline ends. Germline V CDR1 and CDR2: MNHEY, SMNVEV (reference sequence). CDR3 length: 12 amino acids.

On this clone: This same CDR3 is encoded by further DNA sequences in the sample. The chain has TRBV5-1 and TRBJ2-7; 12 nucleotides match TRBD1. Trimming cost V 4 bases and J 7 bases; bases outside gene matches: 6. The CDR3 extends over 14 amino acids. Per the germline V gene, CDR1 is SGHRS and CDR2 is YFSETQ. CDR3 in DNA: TGCGCCAGCAGCCTGGGACAGGGGGCGCGGGAGCAGTACTTC. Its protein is CASSLGQGAREQYF.

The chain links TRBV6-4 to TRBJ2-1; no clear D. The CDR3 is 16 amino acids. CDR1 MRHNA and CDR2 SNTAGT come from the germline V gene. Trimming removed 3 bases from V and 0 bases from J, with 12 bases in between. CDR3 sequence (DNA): TGTGCCAGCAGTGATTCGGCGTTCGGCTCCTACAATGAGCAGTTCTTC. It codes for CASSDSAFGSYNEQFF.